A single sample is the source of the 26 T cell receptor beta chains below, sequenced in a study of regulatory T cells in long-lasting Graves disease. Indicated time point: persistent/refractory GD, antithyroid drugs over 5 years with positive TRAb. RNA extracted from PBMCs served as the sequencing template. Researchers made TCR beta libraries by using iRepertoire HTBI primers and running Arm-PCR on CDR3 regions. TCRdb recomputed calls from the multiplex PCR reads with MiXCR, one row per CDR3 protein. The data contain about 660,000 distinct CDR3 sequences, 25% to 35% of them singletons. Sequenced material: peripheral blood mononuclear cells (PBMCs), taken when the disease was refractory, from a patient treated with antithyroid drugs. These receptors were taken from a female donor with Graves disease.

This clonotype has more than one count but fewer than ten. DNA for the CDR3: TGTGCCGCCGTTTCGTTACCACAGGGATACACTGAAGCTTTCTTT. Translated, it gives CAAVSLPQGYTEAFF. The chain joins TRBV2 to TRBJ1-1, with D possibly being TRBD1 (6 bases). CDR1 is SNHLY, CDR2 FYNNEI, per germline. V was clipped by 11 bases and J by 3 bases, with 22 bases between them. The CDR3 totals 15 residues.

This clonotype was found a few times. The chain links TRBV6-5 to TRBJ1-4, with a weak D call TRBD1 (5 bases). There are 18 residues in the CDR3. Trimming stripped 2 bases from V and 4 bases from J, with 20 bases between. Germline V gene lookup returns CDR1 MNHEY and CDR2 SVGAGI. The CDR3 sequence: CASSYGRQGGLFNEKLFF. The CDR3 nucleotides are TGTGCCAGCAGTTACGGTCGGCAGGGCGGGTTATTTAATGAAAAACTGTTTTTT.

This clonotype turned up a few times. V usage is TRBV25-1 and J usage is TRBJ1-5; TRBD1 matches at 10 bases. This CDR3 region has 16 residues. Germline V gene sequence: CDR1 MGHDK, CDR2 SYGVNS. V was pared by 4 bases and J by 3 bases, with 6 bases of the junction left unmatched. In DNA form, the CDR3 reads TGTGCCAGCAGTGGCCGGGACAGGGGATTCAATCAGCCCCAGCATTTT. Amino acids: CASSGRDRGFNQPQHF.

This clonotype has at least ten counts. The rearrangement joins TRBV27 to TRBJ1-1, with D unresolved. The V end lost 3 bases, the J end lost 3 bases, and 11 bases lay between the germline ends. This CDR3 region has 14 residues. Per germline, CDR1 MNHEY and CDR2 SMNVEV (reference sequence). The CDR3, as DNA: TGTGCCAGCAGTTTGGGCTCCAGGTACACTGAAGCTTTCTTT. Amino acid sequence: CASSLGSRYTEAFF.

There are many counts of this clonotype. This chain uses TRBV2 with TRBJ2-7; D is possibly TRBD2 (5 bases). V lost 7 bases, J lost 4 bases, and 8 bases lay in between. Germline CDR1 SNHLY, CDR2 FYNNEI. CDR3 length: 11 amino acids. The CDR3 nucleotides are TGTGCCAGCACTACTAGATACGAGCAGTACTTC. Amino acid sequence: CASTTRYEQYF.

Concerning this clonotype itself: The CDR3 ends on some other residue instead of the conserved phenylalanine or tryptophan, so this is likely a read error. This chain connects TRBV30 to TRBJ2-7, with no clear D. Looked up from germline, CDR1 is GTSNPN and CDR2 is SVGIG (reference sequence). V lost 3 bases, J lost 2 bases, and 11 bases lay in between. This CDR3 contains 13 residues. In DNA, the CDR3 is TGTGCCTGGAGCGAACAGCCAGCCTACGAGCAGTACCTC. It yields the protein CAWSEQPAYEQYL.

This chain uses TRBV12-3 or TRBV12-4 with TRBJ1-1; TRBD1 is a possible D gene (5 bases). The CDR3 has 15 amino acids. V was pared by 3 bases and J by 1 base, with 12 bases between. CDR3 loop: CASSLNQTANTEAFF. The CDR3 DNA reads TGTGCCAGCAGTTTGAATCAGACAGCGAACACTGAAGCTTTCTTT.

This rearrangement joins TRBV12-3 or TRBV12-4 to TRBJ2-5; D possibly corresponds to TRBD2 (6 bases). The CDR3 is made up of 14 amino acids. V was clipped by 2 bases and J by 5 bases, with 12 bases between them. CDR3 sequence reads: CASSLTGERETQYF. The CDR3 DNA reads TGTGCCAGCAGTTTAACGGGAGAGAGGGAGACCCAGTACTTC.

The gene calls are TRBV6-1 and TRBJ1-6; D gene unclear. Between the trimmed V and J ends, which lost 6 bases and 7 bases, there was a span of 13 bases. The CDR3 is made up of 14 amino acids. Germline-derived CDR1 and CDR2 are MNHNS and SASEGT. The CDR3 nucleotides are TGTGCCAGCAGCGCACAGAGTTCGAATTCACCCCTCCACTTT. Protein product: CASSAQSSNSPLHF.

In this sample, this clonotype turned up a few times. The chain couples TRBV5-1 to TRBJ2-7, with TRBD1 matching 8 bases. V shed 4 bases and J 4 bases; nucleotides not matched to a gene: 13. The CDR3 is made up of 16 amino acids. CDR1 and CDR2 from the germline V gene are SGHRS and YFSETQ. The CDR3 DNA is TGCGCCAGCAGCCCCGAACCTTGGACAGGGCCATACGAGCAGTACTTC. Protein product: CASSPEPWTGPYEQYF.

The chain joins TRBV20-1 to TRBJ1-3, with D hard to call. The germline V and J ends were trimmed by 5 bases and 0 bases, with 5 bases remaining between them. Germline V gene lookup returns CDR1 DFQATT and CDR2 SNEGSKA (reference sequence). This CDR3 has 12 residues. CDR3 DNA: TGCAGTGCTTCAAGCTCTGGAAACACCATATATTTT. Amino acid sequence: CSASSSGNTIYF.

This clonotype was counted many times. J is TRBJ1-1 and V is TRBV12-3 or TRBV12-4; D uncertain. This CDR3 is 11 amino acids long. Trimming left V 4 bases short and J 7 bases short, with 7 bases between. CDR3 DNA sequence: TGTGCCAGCAGTTGGGCAAGTGAAGCTTTCTTT. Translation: CASSWASEAFF.

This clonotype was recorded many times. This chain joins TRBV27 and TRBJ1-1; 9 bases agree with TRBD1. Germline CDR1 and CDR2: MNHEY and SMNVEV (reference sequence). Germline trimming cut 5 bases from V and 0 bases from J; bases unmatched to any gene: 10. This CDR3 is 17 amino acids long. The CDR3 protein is CASSQITGTGLNTEAFF. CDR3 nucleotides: TGTGCCAGCAGTCAAATAACCGGGACAGGGCTGAACACTGAAGCTTTCTTT.

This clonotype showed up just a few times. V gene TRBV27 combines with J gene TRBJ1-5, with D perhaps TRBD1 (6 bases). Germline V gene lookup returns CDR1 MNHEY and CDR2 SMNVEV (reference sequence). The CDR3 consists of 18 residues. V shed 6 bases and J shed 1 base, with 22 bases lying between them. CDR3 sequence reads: CASRSSTGTLLSNQPQHF. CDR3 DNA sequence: TGTGCCAGCAGAAGTAGCACAGGGACCCTATTGAGCAATCAGCCCCAGCATTTT.

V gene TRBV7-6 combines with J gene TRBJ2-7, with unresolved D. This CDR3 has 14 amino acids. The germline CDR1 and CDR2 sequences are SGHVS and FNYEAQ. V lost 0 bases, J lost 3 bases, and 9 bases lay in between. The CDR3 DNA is TGTGCCAGCAGCTTAGCAGTGGCAGGCTACGAGCAGTACTTC. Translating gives CASSLAVAGYEQYF.

This chain's CDR3 is CAWSGGDINQPQHF. CDR3 nucleotides: TGTGCCTGGAGTGGTGGGGACATAAATCAGCCCCAGCATTTT. The J gene is TRBJ1-5, the V gene TRBV30; weak D call: TRBD1 (6 bases). Trimming shortened V by 1 base and J by 4 bases, and 11 bases separated the two germline ends. The CDR3 runs to 14 residues. Germline lookup yields CDR1 GTSNPN and CDR2 SVGIG (reference sequence).

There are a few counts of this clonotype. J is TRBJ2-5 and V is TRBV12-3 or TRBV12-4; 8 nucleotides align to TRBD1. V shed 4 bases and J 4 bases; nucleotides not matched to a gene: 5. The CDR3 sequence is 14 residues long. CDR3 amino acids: CASSYTGGGETQYF. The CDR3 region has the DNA TGTGCCAGCAGTTATACAGGGGGAGGAGAGACCCAGTACTTC.

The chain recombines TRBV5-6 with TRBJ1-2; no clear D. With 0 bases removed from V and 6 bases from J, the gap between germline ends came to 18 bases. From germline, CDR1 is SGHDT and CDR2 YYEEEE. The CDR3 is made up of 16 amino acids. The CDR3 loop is CASSLEGLRNVDGYTF. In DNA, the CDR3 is TGTGCCAGCAGCTTGGAAGGTTTGAGGAATGTTGATGGCTACACCTTC.

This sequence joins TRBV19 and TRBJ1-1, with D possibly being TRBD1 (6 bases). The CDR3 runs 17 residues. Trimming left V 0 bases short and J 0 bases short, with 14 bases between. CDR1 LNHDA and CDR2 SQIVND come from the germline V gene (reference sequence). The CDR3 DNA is TGTGCCAGTAGTATAGAAGCAGGGGATGTGATGAACACTGAAGCTTTCTTT. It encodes CASSIEAGDVMNTEAFF.

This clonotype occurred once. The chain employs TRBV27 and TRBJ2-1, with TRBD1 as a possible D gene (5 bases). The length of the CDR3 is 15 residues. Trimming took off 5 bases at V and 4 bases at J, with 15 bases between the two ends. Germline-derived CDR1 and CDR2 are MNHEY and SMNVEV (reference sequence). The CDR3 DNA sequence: TGTGCCAGCAGTCCCAGGACACGTTCGTACAATGAGCAGTTCTTC. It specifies CASSPRTRSYNEQFF.

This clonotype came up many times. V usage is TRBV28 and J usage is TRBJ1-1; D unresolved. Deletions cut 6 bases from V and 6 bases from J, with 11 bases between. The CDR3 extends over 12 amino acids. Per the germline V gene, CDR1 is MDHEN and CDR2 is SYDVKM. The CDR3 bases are TGTGCCAGCAGCGCGGAATACGCTGAAGCTTTCTTT. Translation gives CASSAEYAEAFF. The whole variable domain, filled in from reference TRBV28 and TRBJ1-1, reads DVKVTQSSRYLVKRTGEKVFLECVQDMDHENMFWYRQDPGLGLRLIYFSYDVKMKEKGDIPEGYSVSREKKERFSLILESASTNQTSMYLCASSAEYAEAFFGQGTRLTVV.

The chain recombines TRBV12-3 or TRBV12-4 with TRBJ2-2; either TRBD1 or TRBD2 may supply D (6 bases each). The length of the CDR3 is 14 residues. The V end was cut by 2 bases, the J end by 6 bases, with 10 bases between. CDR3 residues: CASSLWRGAGELFF. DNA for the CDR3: TGTGCCAGCAGTTTATGGAGGGGGGCCGGGGAGCTGTTTTTT.

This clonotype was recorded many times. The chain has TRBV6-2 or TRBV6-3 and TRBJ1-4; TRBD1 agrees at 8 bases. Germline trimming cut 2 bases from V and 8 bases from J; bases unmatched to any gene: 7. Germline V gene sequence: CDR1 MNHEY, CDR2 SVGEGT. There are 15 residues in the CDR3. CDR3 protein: CASSYHRTGTEKLFF. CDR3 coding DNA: TGTGCCAGCAGTTACCACCGGACAGGGACAGAAAAACTGTTTTTT.

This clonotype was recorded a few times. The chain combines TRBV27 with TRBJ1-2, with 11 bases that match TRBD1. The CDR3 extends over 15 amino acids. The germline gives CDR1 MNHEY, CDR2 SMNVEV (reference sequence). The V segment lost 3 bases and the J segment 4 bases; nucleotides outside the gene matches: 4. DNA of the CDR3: TGTGCCAGCAGTTTGGGGACAGGGGGGCTCTATGGCTACACCTTC. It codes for CASSLGTGGLYGYTF.

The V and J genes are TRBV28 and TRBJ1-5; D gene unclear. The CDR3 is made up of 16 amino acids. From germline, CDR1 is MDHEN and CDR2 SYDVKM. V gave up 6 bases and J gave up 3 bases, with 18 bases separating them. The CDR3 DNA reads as TGTGCCAGCAGCCTGACCCCGCCGGGAAACAATCAGCCCCAGCATTTT. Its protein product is CASSLTPPGNNQPQHF.

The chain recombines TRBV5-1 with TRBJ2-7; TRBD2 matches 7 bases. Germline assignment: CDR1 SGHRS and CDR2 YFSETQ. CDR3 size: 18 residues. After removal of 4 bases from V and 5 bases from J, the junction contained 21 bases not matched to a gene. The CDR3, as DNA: TGCGCCAGCAGCCCTGGCTTCGGGGGGAGGGCCTCCCTTGACGAGCAGTACTTC. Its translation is CASSPGFGGRASLDEQYF.